This T cell receptor beta chain was documented in a study of shared clonotypes between healthy human individuals. Study details: Samples came from two female and three male donors aged 18 to 49.

TCRdb's table, derived via immunoSEQ multiplex PCR, lists solely in-frame clones and lacks some. Among 400,000 to 550,000 clones listed, around 80% were seen once. This clonotype originated in a woman aged 40-49 years in good health. Some clones in this sample may be carry-over from other donors' samples. Sequencing used PBMCs.

This chain's CDR3 is CSVEPPERGLNEQFF. CDR3 bases: TGCAGCGTTGAACCTCCTGAACGGGGGCTCAATGAGCAGTTCTTC. This rearrangement joins TRBV29-1 to TRBJ2-1, with D perhaps given as TRBD1 or TRBD2 (6 bases each). V was clipped by 2 bases and J by 6 bases, with 17 bases between them. The CDR3 runs to 15 residues. Germline CDR1 SQVTM, CDR2 ANQGSEA.